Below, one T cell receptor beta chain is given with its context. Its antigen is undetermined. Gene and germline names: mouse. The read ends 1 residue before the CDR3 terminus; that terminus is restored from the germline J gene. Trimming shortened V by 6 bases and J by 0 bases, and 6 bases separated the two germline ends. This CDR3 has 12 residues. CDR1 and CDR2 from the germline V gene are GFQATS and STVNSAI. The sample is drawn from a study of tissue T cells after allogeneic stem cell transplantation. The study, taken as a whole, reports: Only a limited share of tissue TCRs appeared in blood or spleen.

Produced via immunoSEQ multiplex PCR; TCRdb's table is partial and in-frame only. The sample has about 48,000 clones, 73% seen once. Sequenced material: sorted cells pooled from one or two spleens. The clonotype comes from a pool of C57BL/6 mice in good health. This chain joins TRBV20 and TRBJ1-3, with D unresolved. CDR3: CGAGSSGNTLYF. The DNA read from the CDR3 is TGTGGTGCCGGTAGTTCTGGAAATACGCTCTAT. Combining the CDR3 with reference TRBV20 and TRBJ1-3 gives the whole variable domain GALVYQYPRRTICKSGTSMRMECQAVGFQATSVAWYRQSPQKTFELIALSTVNSAIKYEQNFTQEKFPISHPNLSFSSMTVLNAYLEDRGLYLCGAGSSGNTLYFGEGSRLIVV.